This TCR beta chain came from a study of early T cells in non-severe SARS-CoV-2 infection. The CDR3 sequence is 14 residues long. The junction had 9 bases not matched to a gene; V was cut back by 10 bases and J by 4 bases. The germline V gene has CDR1 MGHDK and CDR2 SYGVNS. About this clonotype itself: Its matching antigen is unknown.

Unique molecular identifiers were attached to individual cDNA molecules. TCRdb reprocessed the 5' RACE reads with MiXCR, giving one entry per CDR3 protein. The data contain under 140,000 distinct CDR3 sequences, over 9.5% of them singletons. Study results and limitations: The matching step, a VDJdb search, favored anti-spike CD8 responses and missed private and CD4 specificities.

The TCR comes from an adult who was a healthcare worker with PCR-confirmed SARS-CoV-2 infection or an uninfected control (not recorded which). The source material was whole blood, sampled at baseline. The rearrangement uses TRBV25-1 and TRBJ2-1; 8 nucleotides align to TRBD1. DNA for the CDR3: TGTGCCACCCCACCGGACAGGGAGTACAATGAGCAGTTCTTC. This gives the protein CATPPDREYNEQFF.